Shown below are 23 T cell receptor beta chains from a single sample sequenced in a study of T cell responses to AZD1222 COVID-19 vaccine (dated by TCRdb to the early 2020s). The method behind the library was the immunoSEQ multiplex PCR assay. TCRdb retrieved this table from immuneACCESS and kept in-frame rearrangements only. Not all clones are present; in checked studies, unresolved V genes account for under half, and no reason is known for the remainder. In all, the sample holds 60,000 to 80,000 clones, and over 70% of those were seen once. Around 50% of the sample rests with the top ten. Taken with the paper, the label for time point translates to: about 28 days (+/-7) after the second vaccine dose. The sequences come from peripheral blood, collected 28 days after the second AZD1222 dose. These receptors were taken from an adult who received the AZD1222 COVID-19 vaccine.

The chain is built from TRBV19 and TRBJ1-2; D possibly corresponds to TRBD1 (6 bases). The germline V gene encodes CDR1 LNHDA and CDR2 SQIVND (reference sequence). The CDR3 totals 13 residues. The germline V and J ends were trimmed by 5 bases and 4 bases, with 11 bases remaining between them. The CDR3 nucleotides read TGTGCCAGTAGTGCGGACAGCTTCTATGGCTACACCTTC. Protein product: CASSADSFYGYTF.

As DNA, the CDR3 is TGTGCCAGCAGCCCCCCCGACGGAACTAACTATGGCTACACCTTC. This gives the protein CASSPPDGTNYGYTF. The chain employs TRBV13 and TRBJ1-2; unclear D gene. Per the germline V gene, CDR1 is PRHDT and CDR2 is FYEKMQ (reference sequence). The CDR3 has 15 residues. V was trimmed by 5 bases and J by 0 bases, leaving 13 bases between them.

V usage is TRBV28 and J usage is TRBJ1-1, with D possibly being TRBD1 (5 bases). This CDR3 has 14 amino acids. Looked up from germline, CDR1 is MDHEN and CDR2 is SYDVKM. The germline V and J ends were trimmed by 3 bases and 8 bases, with 16 bases remaining between them. CDR3 bases: TGTGCCAGCAGTTTGGGTGTCGGGGGGACCGAAGCTTTCTTT. Translation: CASSLGVGGTEAFF.

The chain employs TRBV30 and TRBJ1-3, with unresolved D. This CDR3 is built from 13 residues. Germline values: CDR1 GTSNPN, CDR2 SVGIG (reference sequence). V was trimmed by 5 bases and J by 0 bases, leaving 8 bases between them. The CDR3 loop reads CAWGLDSGNTIYF. The CDR3 coding sequence is TGTGCCTGGGGACTCGACTCTGGAAACACCATATATTTT.

The rearrangement uses TRBV20-1 and TRBJ2-2; the D is unclear. The CDR3 consists of 11 residues. Germline loops: CDR1 DFQATT, CDR2 SNEGSKA (reference sequence). Deletions cut 3 bases from V and 6 bases from J, with 5 bases between. CDR3 protein: CSASRPGELFF. The CDR3 bases are TGCAGTGCTAGTCGCCCCGGGGAGCTGTTTTTT.

The chain is built from TRBV2 and TRBJ1-5; 12 bases map to TRBD1. This CDR3 is built from 15 residues. V gave up 4 bases and J gave up 6 bases; unmatched junction bases: 4. Germline loops: CDR1 SNHLY, CDR2 FYNNEI. CDR3 protein: CASSGGQGAVQPQHF. CDR3 coding DNA: TGTGCCAGCAGTGGGGGACAGGGGGCCGTTCAGCCCCAGCATTTT.

The chain joins TRBV7-8 to TRBJ1-4; possibly TRBD1 for D (5 bases). Trimming removed 2 bases at V and 2 bases at J, with 18 bases between. Germline assignment: CDR1 SGHVS and CDR2 FQNEAQ. The CDR3 consists of 18 residues. The CDR3 is CASSLPHLGEATNEKLFF. CDR3 DNA sequence: TGTGCCAGCAGCTTACCCCACTTGGGGGAGGCTACTAATGAAAAACTGTTTTTT. Drawing the rest from reference TRBV7-8 and TRBJ1-4, the complete variable domain is GAGVSQSPRYKVAKRGQDVALRCDPISGHVSLFWYQQALGQGPEFLTYFQNEAQLDKSGLPSDRFFAERPEGSVSTLKIQRTQQEDSAVYLCASSLPHLGEATNEKLFFGSGTQLSVL.

The chain couples TRBV29-1 to TRBJ1-5; D perhaps matches TRBD1 (6 bases). The length of the CDR3 is 12 residues. The V end was cut by 4 bases, the J end by 4 bases, with 8 bases between. Germline CDR1 reads SQVTM; CDR2 reads ANQGSEA. CDR3 loop: CSVGTGNQPQHF. The CDR3 DNA follows: TGCAGCGTTGGTACAGGGAATCAGCCCCAGCATTTT.

The chain joins TRBV5-1 to TRBJ2-7; D is possibly TRBD1 (5 bases). Germline values: CDR1 SGHRS, CDR2 YFSETQ. The CDR3 has 14 residues. Trimming took off 2 bases at V and 2 bases at J, with 11 bases between the two ends. CDR3 DNA sequence: TGCGCCAGCAGCTTTGAGACAGAGGCCTACGAGCAGTACTTC. Its protein product is CASSFETEAYEQYF.

The V and J genes are TRBV29-1 and TRBJ2-5, with no clear D. Germline CDR1 SQVTM, CDR2 ANQGSEA. This CDR3 spans 11 amino acids. The V and J ends lost 7 bases and 2 bases respectively, with 8 bases between them. DNA of the CDR3: TGCAGCGCTAGGCGGCAAGAGACCCAGTACTTC. This encodes CSARRQETQYF. Complete variable domain (other parts from reference TRBV29-1 and TRBJ2-5): SAVISQKPSRDICQRGTSLTIQCQVDSQVTMMFWYRQQPGQSLTLIATANQGSEATYESGFVIDKFPISRPNLTFSTLTVSNMSPEDSSIYLCSARRQETQYFGPGTRLLVL.

The chain links TRBV30 to TRBJ2-7, with D unresolved. The CDR3 runs 13 residues. V lost 3 bases and J 1 base, leaving 10 bases between the germline ends. Germline CDR1 is GTSNPN and CDR2 is SVGIG (reference sequence). The CDR3 sequence is CAWSRVLSYEQYF. The CDR3 DNA sequence: TGTGCCTGGAGCCGGGTATTGTCCTACGAGCAGTACTTC.

V gene TRBV29-1 combines with J gene TRBJ2-7; 13 positions match TRBD2. Looked up from germline, CDR1 is SQVTM and CDR2 is ANQGSEA. The CDR3 consists of 13 residues. In DNA, the CDR3 is TGCAGTGCTAGTGGGACTAGCGGGGACGAGCAGTACTTC. Translating it yields CSASGTSGDEQYF.

The chain uses TRBV3-1 (or the pseudogene TRBV3-2) and TRBJ2-7, with D uncertain. Trimming removed 2 bases at V and 5 bases at J, with 4 bases between. The CDR3 consists of 11 residues. Germline assignment: CDR1 LGHDT and CDR2 YNNKEL (reference sequence). The CDR3 sequence: CASSQIHEQYF. For the CDR3, the DNA is TGTGCCAGCAGCCAAATCCACGAGCAGTACTTC.

This chain joins TRBV5-1 and TRBJ2-3, with TRBD2 identical over 13 bases. CDR1 is SGHRS and CDR2 is YFSETQ in the germline V gene. The V segment lost 4 bases and the J segment 0 bases; nucleotides outside the gene matches: 8. CDR3 length equals 18 residues. The CDR3: CASSRGLAGDRSTDTQYF. The CDR3 nucleotides are TGCGCCAGCAGCCGAGGACTAGCGGGAGACAGAAGCACAGATACGCAGTATTTT.

The chain links TRBV30 to TRBJ1-5; no clear D gene. CDR3 size: 13 residues. V was trimmed by 5 bases and J by 4 bases, leaving 12 bases between them. Per germline, CDR1 GTSNPN and CDR2 SVGIG (reference sequence). Here the CDR3 DNA reads TGTGCCTGGGCCCTATCCGGGAATCAGCCCCAGCATTTT. Translation: CAWALSGNQPQHF. Drawing the rest from reference TRBV30 and TRBJ1-5, the complete variable domain is SQTIHQWPATLVQPVGSPLSLECTVEGTSNPNLYWYRQAAGRGLQLLFYSVGIGQISSEVPQNLSASRPQDRQFILSSKKLLLSDSGFYLCAWALSGNQPQHFGDGTRLSIL.

CDR3 DNA: TGTGCCAGCAGCGTAGGTGGCAACTACGAGCAGTACTTC. It is translated as CASSVGGNYEQYF. The chain uses TRBV9 and TRBJ2-7; no clear D gene. With 0 bases removed from V and 3 bases from J, the gap between germline ends came to 7 bases. Germline CDR1 and CDR2: SGDLS and YYNGEE. The CDR3 has 13 residues. The whole variable domain, filled in from reference TRBV9 and TRBJ2-7, reads DSGVTQTPKHLITATGQRVTLRCSPRSGDLSVYWYQQSLDQGLQFLIQYYNGEERAKGNILERFSAQQFPDLHSELNLSSLELGDSALYFCASSVGGNYEQYFGPGTRLTVT.

This sequence joins TRBV11-2 and TRBJ2-6, with D perhaps matching TRBD1 (8 bases). Looked up from germline, CDR1 is SGHAT and CDR2 is FQNNGV. The ends were cut back, 3 bases at V and 0 bases at J, with 18 bases in the middle. CDR3 length: 19 amino acids. The DNA for the CDR3 is TGTGCCAGCAGCTTGTGGGGGGGACAGGTTAGCTCTGGGGCCAACGTCCTGACTTTC. This gives the protein CASSLWGGQVSSGANVLTF.

V usage is TRBV9 and J usage is TRBJ2-3; possibly TRBD1 for D (7 bases). The V and J ends lost 1 base and 4 bases respectively, with 10 bases between them. In germline, CDR1 is SGDLS, CDR2 YYNGEE. The CDR3 sequence is 14 residues long. In DNA form, the CDR3 reads TGTGCCAGCAGCGTACAGGGGGAGGCAGATACGCAGTATTTT. It yields the protein CASSVQGEADTQYF.

This chain joins TRBV3-1 (or the pseudogene TRBV3-2) and TRBJ1-2, with 7 bases aligning to TRBD1. Germline V lookup: CDR1 LGHDT, CDR2 YNNKEL (reference sequence). The ends lost 4 bases at V and 3 bases at J; junction bases unmatched: 5. The CDR3 has 14 residues. The CDR3 region is CASSLTDRYYGYTF. The DNA of the CDR3 is TGTGCCAGCAGCCTGACGGACAGGTACTATGGCTACACCTTC.

Points on this clone: The germline gene is not matched at one end of the junction; a read error may be the cause. This chain joins TRBV11-2 and TRBJ2-7; 7 bases fit TRBD1. Per the germline V gene, CDR1 is SGHAT and CDR2 is FQNNGV. CDR3 length: 13 amino acids. The CDR3 bases are TGTGCCAGCAGCTACGGGACAGAGGCATTTCGGAAGTTC. This gives the protein CASSYGTEAFRKF.

This clone was seen a few times. This chain uses TRBV27 with TRBJ1-1; D unclear. CDR1 and CDR2 (germline): MNHEY, SMNVEV (reference sequence). The length of the CDR3 is 14 residues. Trimming took off 4 bases at V and 0 bases at J, with 9 bases between the two ends. CDR3 sequence reads: CASSYGDMNTEAFF. The CDR3 coding sequence is TGTGCCAGCAGTTACGGGGATATGAACACTGAAGCTTTCTTT.

The CDR3 is CANGRENTEAFF. As DNA, the CDR3 is TGTGCCAACGGACGGGAGAACACTGAAGCTTTCTTT. The V gene is TRBV10-3, the J gene TRBJ1-1, with D unclear. The CDR3 has 12 amino acids. Germline CDR1 and CDR2: ENHRY and SYGVKD. Trimming shortened V by 10 bases and J by 1 base, and 10 bases separated the two germline ends.

The genes are TRBV4-3 and TRBJ2-2; TRBD2 is a possible D gene (5 bases). CDR3 length: 14 amino acids. V was trimmed by 0 bases and J by 9 bases, leaving 11 bases between them. Germline V gene lookup returns CDR1 LGHNA and CDR2 YSLEER. The CDR3 region has the DNA TGCGCCAGCAGCCAAGAAGGACTTCTTAGGGAGCTGTTTTTT. This codes for CASSQEGLLRELFF.